This TCR beta chain was documented in a study of cytomegalovirus exposure and HLA in healthy donors. Only in-frame clones appear in the TCRdb table, and some are missing; sequencing was by immunoSEQ multiplex PCR. There are 280,000 or so clones in the sample; approximately 87% occur only once, and around 0.92% lies in the top ten. The germline V gene has CDR1 SGHAT and CDR2 FQNNGV. The CDR3 runs 15 residues. The V gene lost 6 bases and the J gene lost 2 bases, with 16 bases spanning the gap. Study outcomes and limitations: Some public TCRs appeared in many individuals, while most sequences were rare. According to reports, the classifier identified cytomegalovirus status with high specificity and sensitivity.

Points on this clone: Its matching antigen is unknown.

The clonotype was recovered from a woman aged 18-29 years in good health and CMV-seronegative. The chain employs TRBV11-2 and TRBJ2-5; TRBD1 might be the D (5 bases). Sequenced sample: PBMCs. The CDR3 spells CASRTPRGAQETQYF. CDR3 nucleotides: TGTGCCAGCAGGACTCCTAGGGGTGCTCAAGAGACCCAGTACTTC.